These T cell receptor beta chains were read from a single sample in a study of blood T cell repertoires in COVID-19. TCRdb's copy holds only in-frame clones and misses some; the assay was immunoSEQ multiplex PCR. This table holds just over 150,000 clones, roughly 80% found once. The sequenced sample was peripheral blood. The receptor set was obtained from a man in his sixties with acute or convalescent COVID-19. Both conserved end residues are part of each CDR3. The order of the fields is CDR3 length, J gene, clone size, V gene, D gene, CDR3 DNA, CDR3 protein. D genes are given only for firm matches. Some rows mark clone size as missing; the rest say once, few, many or name a class of expanded clone.

length: 14
J: TRBJ1-5
size: -
V: TRBV5-5
D: -
DNA: TGTGCCAGCAGCTTTAGGGACAACAATCAGCCCCAGCATTTT
CDR3: CASSFRDNNQPQHF

length: 12
J: TRBJ1-6
size: -
V: TRBV28
D: -
DNA: TGTGCCAGCAGTTTATATAGTTCACCCCTCCACTTT
CDR3: CASSLYSSPLHF

length: 14
J: TRBJ1-1
size: -
V: TRBV10-3
D: TRBD1
DNA: TGTGCCAGCTCCCAGGGGGCGGGAAACACTGAAGCTTTCTTT
CDR3: CASSQGAGNTEAFF

length: 14
J: TRBJ2-3
size: -
V: TRBV19
D: -
DNA: TGTGCCAGTAGTAGCGGGGGGGACAGGTTTACGCAGTATTTT
CDR3: CASSSGGDRFTQYF

length: 13
J: TRBJ1-2
size: -
V: TRBV2
D: TRBD1
DNA: TGTGCCAGCACCGCACAGGGGTTCTATGGCTACACCTTC
CDR3: CASTAQGFYGYTF

length: 13
J: TRBJ1-5
size: -
V: TRBV24-1
D: -
DNA: TGTGCCACCAGCCCTCAGGGGAATCAGCCCCAGCATTTT
CDR3: CATSPQGNQPQHF

length: 15
J: TRBJ2-7
size: once
V: TRBV7-2
D: -
DNA: TGTGCCAGCAGCCCCTGGTTGGGGCCTGGATACGAGCAGTACTTC
CDR3: CASSPWLGPGYEQYF

length: 15
J: TRBJ2-1
size: -
V: TRBV24-1
D: -
DNA: TGTGCCACCAGTGACCCCCGTGGCCCCTACAATGAGCAGTTCTTC
CDR3: CATSDPRGPYNEQFF

length: 17
J: TRBJ2-7
size: -
V: TRBV6-2/TRBV6-3
D: -
DNA: TGTGCCAGCAGTCCCGCTACCGTTTGGCGGCTATCCTACGAGCAGTACTTC
CDR3: CASSPATVWRLSYEQYF

length: 15
J: TRBJ2-5
size: -
V: TRBV7-7
D: TRBD2
DNA: TGTGCCAGCAGCTTAGTTGGGACTAGCGGAGAGACCCAGTACTTC
CDR3: CASSLVGTSGETQYF

length: 14
J: TRBJ1-6
size: few
V: TRBV20-1
D: -
DNA: TGCAGTGCTAGTCAGGGTGACGGGAATTCACCCCTCCACTTT
CDR3: CSASQGDGNSPLHF

length: 15
J: TRBJ1-6
size: -
V: TRBV7-2
D: -
DNA: TGTGCCAGCAGCTCCGTCTGGGCAGGGCATTCACTCCTCCACTTT
CDR3: CASSSVWAGHSLLHF

length: 17
J: TRBJ2-4
size: -
V: TRBV27
D: -
DNA: TGTGCCAGCAGTTCATTAAGTGGTAGTGTAGCCAAAAACATTCAGTACTTC
CDR3: CASSSLSGSVAKNIQYF

length: 14
J: TRBJ2-1
size: -
V: TRBV11-1
D: -
DNA: TGTGCCAGCAGCTTCGGACACCAGGGAAATGAGCAGTTCTTC
CDR3: CASSFGHQGNEQFF

length: 15
J: TRBJ1-1
size: -
V: TRBV5-6
D: TRBD1
DNA: TGTGCCAGCAGCTTCAGGGGGACAGGGGCTACTGAAGCTTTCTTT
CDR3: CASSFRGTGATEAFF

length: 14
J: TRBJ2-7
size: -
V: TRBV5-3
D: TRBD1
DNA: TGTGCCAGAAGCCCGCCGGGACAGGGGTACGAGCAGTACTTC
CDR3: CARSPPGQGYEQYF

length: 18
J: TRBJ2-1
size: -
V: TRBV5-1
D: TRBD2
DNA: TGCGCCAGCAGCTTGGCCCAGTCCGGGACTAGCGGGACCTTTGAGCAGTTCTTC
CDR3: CASSLAQSGTSGTFEQFF

length: 12
J: TRBJ1-4
size: -
V: TRBV27
D: -
DNA: TGTGCCAGCAGTTTCCCTCGGGGTCCACTGTTTTTT
CDR3: CASSFPRGPLFF

length: 15
J: TRBJ1-6
size: -
V: TRBV9
D: -
DNA: TGTGCCAGCAGCCCACACGGAGGGGATAATTCACCCCTCCACTTT
CDR3: CASSPHGGDNSPLHF

length: 13
J: TRBJ2-1
size: -
V: TRBV11-3
D: TRBD2
DNA: TGTGCCAGCAGCCCTAGCGGGAGTTATGAGCAGTTCTTC
CDR3: CASSPSGSYEQFF

length: 15
J: TRBJ2-7
size: -
V: TRBV5-6
D: TRBD2
DNA: TGTGCCAGCAGCTCTCAGGGACTAGTGAGCTACGAGCAGTACTTC
CDR3: CASSSQGLVSYEQYF